A single sample is the source of the 16 T cell receptor beta chains below, sequenced in a study of spatial heterogeneity in lung cancer. Noted time point: sample taken at primary tumor resection. TCRdb ran MiXCR on the 5' RACE reads and lists one entry per CDR3 protein. The data hold around 14,000 distinct CDR3 sequences, with 3.6% observed a single time. The material was normal lung tissue next to the tumor, obtained at surgery. The origin of the receptors is a male donor with early-stage non-small cell lung cancer.

This clonotype showed up many times. Being off target in a library aimed at alpha chains, this beta chain has a size of little meaning. The rearrangement links TRBV11-3 to TRBJ1-1; D unresolved. V was cut by 0 bases and J by 1 base, with 3 bases left in between. Per the germline V gene, CDR1 is SGHNT and CDR2 is YENEEA. The CDR3 has 13 amino acids. CDR3 bases: TGTGCCAGCAGCTTAGATGGGAACACTGAAGCTTTCTTT. Protein: CASSLDGNTEAFF.

The sample holds many counts of this clonotype. The size of this beta chain means little, since it is a stray read in a library made for alpha chains. The chain uses TRBV6-1 and TRBJ2-5; D is undetermined. This CDR3 region has 14 residues. Between the trimmed V and J ends, which lost 2 bases and 2 bases, there was a span of 9 bases. Germline V gene sequence: CDR1 MNHNS, CDR2 SASEGT. CDR3 in amino acids: CASSELWGQETQYF. In DNA form, the CDR3 reads TGTGCCAGCAGTGAATTGTGGGGACAAGAGACCCAGTACTTC.

Many counts were recorded for this clonotype. This beta chain represents an off-target read in a library built for alpha chains; its size is of limited meaning. V gene TRBV7-9 combines with J gene TRBJ1-1; 9 bases map to TRBD1. CDR3 size: 13 residues. Trimming removed 5 bases from V and 6 bases from J; junction bases left unmatched: 4. CDR1 is SEHNR and CDR2 is FQNEAQ in the germline V gene (reference sequence). The DNA for the CDR3 is TGTGCCAGCAGCAAAGACAGGGGGGCTGAAGCTTTCTTT. Translating gives CASSKDRGAEAFF.

This clonotype was recorded many times. Being off target in a library aimed at alpha chains, this beta chain has a size of little meaning. The chain couples TRBV6-1 to TRBJ1-5; D is undetermined. V gave up 3 bases and J gave up 7 bases, with 10 bases separating them. The CDR3 has 13 residues. Germline lookup yields CDR1 MNHNS and CDR2 SASEGT. This CDR3 is CASSDTAGQPQHF. The CDR3 nucleotides read TGTGCCAGCAGTGACACGGCGGGGCAGCCCCAGCATTTT.

This clonotype was detected many times. This beta chain was picked up by a library intended for alpha chains and is off target, so its count carries little meaning. The chain carries TRBV6-6 and TRBJ1-1; 7 nucleotides align to TRBD1. The germline CDR1 and CDR2 sequences are MNHNY and SVGAGI (reference sequence). The CDR3 extends over 15 amino acids. With 7 bases clipped from V and 5 bases from J, the junction kept 13 bases outside the gene matches. The CDR3 is CASKTNTGEGTEAFF. The CDR3 region has the DNA TGTGCCAGCAAGACAAACACAGGGGAGGGTACTGAAGCTTTCTTT.

The sample holds many counts of this clonotype. As an off-target read in a library built for alpha chains, this beta chain has a frequency of little significance. The rearrangement uses TRBV2 and TRBJ2-7, with 8 bases that match TRBD1. This CDR3 is 15 amino acids long. The J segment lost 3 bases and the V segment lost 3 bases, leaving 7 bases of the junction unmatched. The germline CDR1 and CDR2 sequences are SNHLY and FYNNEI. CDR3 DNA: TGTGCCAGCAGTGAGCCTGACAGGGGCCTCTACGAGCAGTACTTC. Amino acid sequence: CASSEPDRGLYEQYF.

This clonotype has ten or more counts. The library was designed around alpha chains, so this beta chain is a stray read whose abundance carries little weight. CDR3: CASSSGQGASYNEQFF. In nucleotides, the CDR3 is TGTGCCAGCAGCTCGGGACAGGGGGCCTCCTACAATGAGCAGTTCTTC. The gene calls are TRBV7-9 and TRBJ2-1; the match to TRBD1 covers 12 bases. The germline gives CDR1 SEHNR, CDR2 FQNEAQ (reference sequence). The CDR3 sequence is 16 residues long. V lost 4 bases, J lost 0 bases, and 1 base stayed unmatched.

This clonotype was seen repeatedly, ten times or more. This beta chain turned up in a library designed for alpha chains; as an off-target read, its abundance says little. The chain recombines TRBV5-1 with TRBJ1-5; perhaps TRBD1 as D (6 bases). Germline loops: CDR1 SGHRS, CDR2 YFSETQ. Trimming took 1 base from V and 2 from J, leaving 10 bases between them. The CDR3 covers 15 residues. The CDR3, as DNA: TGCGCCAGCAGCTTGACAGGGACTGGCAATCAGCCCCAGCATTTT. This translates into CASSLTGTGNQPQHF.

This clonotype has at least ten counts. This beta chain is an unintended read in a library built for alpha chains; its size means little. This chain uses TRBV11-2 with TRBJ2-7, with TRBD1 identical over 7 bases. Germline loops: CDR1 SGHAT, CDR2 FQNNGV. This CDR3 has 15 amino acids. With 2 bases clipped from V and 2 bases from J, the junction kept 6 bases outside the gene matches. The CDR3 bases are TGTGCCAGCAGCTTATGGACAGGCTATCCCTACGAGCAGTACTTC. Its protein product is CASSLWTGYPYEQYF.

The sample holds many counts of this clonotype. This beta chain turned up in a library designed for alpha chains; as an off-target read, its abundance says little. This chain joins TRBV7-9 and TRBJ2-1, with TRBD1 matching over 8 bases. This CDR3 contains 13 residues. Germline V lookup: CDR1 SEHNR, CDR2 FQNEAQ (reference sequence). V dropped 5 bases and J dropped 7; count of bases not matched to a gene: 4. CDR3 sequence reads: CASSRTGRNEQFF. DNA for the CDR3: TGTGCCAGCAGCCGGACAGGGAGGAATGAGCAGTTCTTC.

This clonotype has a count of ten or more. Found in a library prepared for alpha chains, this beta chain is an off-target read, and its abundance has little meaning. The rearrangement joins TRBV18 to TRBJ1-2; D is ambiguous. V was clipped by 6 bases and J by 1 base, with 9 bases between them. CDR3 length equals 13 residues. The V gene's germline CDR1 is KGHSH and CDR2 LQKENI. CDR3 sequence reads: CASSAELNYGYTF. For the CDR3, the DNA is TGTGCCAGCTCCGCAGAACTTAACTATGGCTACACCTTC.

This clonotype is labeled medium-sized (0.01 to 0.1%). Since the library was made to target alpha chains, this beta chain is a stray read and its abundance is not meaningful. The chain combines TRBV7-2 with TRBJ1-2; D remains ambiguous. CDR1 and CDR2 (germline): SGHTA, FQGNSA. The V and J ends lost 1 base and 0 bases respectively, with 6 bases between them. This CDR3 contains 14 residues. In DNA, the CDR3 is TGTGCCAGCAGCTTAGAAACCTCTAACTATGGCTACACCTTC. Translation gives CASSLETSNYGYTF.

This clonotype was seen repeatedly, ten times or more. This beta chain is a stray sequence in a library constructed for alpha chains; its clone size is not meaningful. This chain connects TRBV12-3 or TRBV12-4 to TRBJ2-4, with D possibly being TRBD2 (5 bases). V was pared by 5 bases and J by 1 base, with 9 bases between. CDR3 length equals 14 residues. CDR3: CASSPSGAKNIQYF. In DNA, the CDR3 is TGTGCCAGCAGTCCTTCGGGGGCCAAAAACATTCAGTACTTC.

This clonotype was seen repeatedly, ten times or more. A library made for alpha chains picked up this beta chain off target, so its size means little. V usage is TRBV6-4 and J usage is TRBJ2-1, with 11 bases that match TRBD2. The germline V gene has CDR1 MRHNA and CDR2 SNTAGT. V shed 3 bases, J shed 5 bases, and the junction held 3 bases outside the gene matches. The CDR3 sequence is 15 residues long. The CDR3 region has the DNA TGTGCCAGCAGTGATGGGACTAGCGGAAACAATGAGCAGTTCTTC. It specifies CASSDGTSGNNEQFF.

This clonotype was detected ten times or more. This beta chain is an off-target read within a library intended for alpha chains, so its frequency means little. The J gene is TRBJ1-1, the V gene TRBV30; D uncertain. Looked up from germline, CDR1 is GTSNPN and CDR2 is SVGIG (reference sequence). There are 12 residues in the CDR3. V lost 2 bases, J lost 4 bases, and 8 bases lay in between. The CDR3 loop reads CAWSFGITEAFF. CDR3 nucleotides: TGTGCCTGGAGTTTTGGGATCACTGAAGCTTTCTTT. The variable domain in full, with the rest retrieved from reference TRBV30 and TRBJ1-1, is SQTIHQWPATLVQPVGSPLSLECTVEGTSNPNLYWYRQAAGRGLQLLFYSVGIGQISSEVPQNLSASRPQDRQFILSSKKLLLSDSGFYLCAWSFGITEAFFGQGTRLTVV.

This clonotype was counted at least ten times. This beta chain appears as a stray read in a library generated for alpha chains; its size is not informative. The chain joins TRBV7-9 to TRBJ1-1; D remains unclear. Trimming took 2 bases from V and 0 from J, leaving 7 bases between them. The CDR3 is made up of 14 amino acids. Germline CDR1 and CDR2: SEHNR and FQNEAQ (reference sequence). CDR3 nucleotides: TGTGCCAGCAGCTTATTTTTGATGAACACTGAAGCTTTCTTT. It codes for CASSLFLMNTEAFF.